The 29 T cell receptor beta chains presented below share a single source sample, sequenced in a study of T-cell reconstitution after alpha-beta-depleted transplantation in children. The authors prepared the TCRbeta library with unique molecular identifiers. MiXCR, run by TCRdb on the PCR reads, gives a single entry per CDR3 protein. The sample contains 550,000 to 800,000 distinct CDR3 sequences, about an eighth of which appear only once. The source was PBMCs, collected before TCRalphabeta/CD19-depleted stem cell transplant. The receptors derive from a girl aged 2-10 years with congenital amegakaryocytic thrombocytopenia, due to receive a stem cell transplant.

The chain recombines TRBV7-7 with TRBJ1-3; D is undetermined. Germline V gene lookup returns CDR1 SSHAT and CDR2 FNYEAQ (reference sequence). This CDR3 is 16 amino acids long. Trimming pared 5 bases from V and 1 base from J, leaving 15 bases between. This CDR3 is CASSPHGLPSGNTIYF. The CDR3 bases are TGTGCCAGCAGCCCCCACGGGCTCCCTTCTGGAAACACCATATATTTT.

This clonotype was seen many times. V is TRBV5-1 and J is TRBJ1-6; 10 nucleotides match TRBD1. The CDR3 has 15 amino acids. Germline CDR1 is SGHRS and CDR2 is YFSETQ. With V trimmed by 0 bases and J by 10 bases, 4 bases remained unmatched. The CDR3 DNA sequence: TGCGCCAGCAGCTTGGAGGGGACAGGGGTCTCACCCCTCCACTTT. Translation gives CASSLEGTGVSPLHF.

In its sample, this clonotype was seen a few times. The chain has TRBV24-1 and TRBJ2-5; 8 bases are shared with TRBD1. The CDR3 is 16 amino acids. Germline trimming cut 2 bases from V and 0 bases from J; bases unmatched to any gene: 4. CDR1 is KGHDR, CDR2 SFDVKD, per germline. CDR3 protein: CATSDSGGPYQETQYF. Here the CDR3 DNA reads TGTGCCACCAGTGATTCAGGGGGCCCGTACCAAGAGACCCAGTACTTC.

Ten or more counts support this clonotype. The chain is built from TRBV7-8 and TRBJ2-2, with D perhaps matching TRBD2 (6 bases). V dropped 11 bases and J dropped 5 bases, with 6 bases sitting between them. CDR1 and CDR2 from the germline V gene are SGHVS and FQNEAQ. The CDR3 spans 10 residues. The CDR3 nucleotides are TGTGCCGGGGGGACCGGGGAGCTGTTTTTT. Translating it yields CAGGTGELFF.

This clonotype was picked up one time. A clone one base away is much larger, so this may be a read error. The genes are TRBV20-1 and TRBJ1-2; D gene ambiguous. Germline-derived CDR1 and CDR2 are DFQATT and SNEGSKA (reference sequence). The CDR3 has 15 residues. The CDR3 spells CSARALGVNHYGYPF. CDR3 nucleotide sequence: TGCAGTGCTAGGGCCCTCGGTGTGAACCACTATGGCTACCCCTTC.

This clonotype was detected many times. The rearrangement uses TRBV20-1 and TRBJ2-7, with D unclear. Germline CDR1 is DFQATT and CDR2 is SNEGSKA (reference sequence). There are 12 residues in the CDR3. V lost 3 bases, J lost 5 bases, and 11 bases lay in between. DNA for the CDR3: TGCAGTGCTAGTCCGGATCCTCACGAGCAGTACTTC. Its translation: CSASPDPHEQYF.

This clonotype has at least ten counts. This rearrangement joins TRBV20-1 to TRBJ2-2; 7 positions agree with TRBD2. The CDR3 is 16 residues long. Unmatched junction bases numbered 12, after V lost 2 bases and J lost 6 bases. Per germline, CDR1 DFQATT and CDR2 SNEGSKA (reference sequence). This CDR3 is CSARSVSPRGAGELFF. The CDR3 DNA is TGCAGTGCTAGATCCGTCTCCCCACGGGGGGCCGGGGAGCTGTTTTTT.

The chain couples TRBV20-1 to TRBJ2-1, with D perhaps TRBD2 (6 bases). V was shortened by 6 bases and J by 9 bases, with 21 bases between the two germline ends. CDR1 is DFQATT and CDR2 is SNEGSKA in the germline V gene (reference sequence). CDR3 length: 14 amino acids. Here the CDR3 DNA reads TGCAGTGCCCAACTTGGACGGGAGAGGATTGAGCAGTTCTTC. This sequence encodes CSAQLGRERIEQFF.

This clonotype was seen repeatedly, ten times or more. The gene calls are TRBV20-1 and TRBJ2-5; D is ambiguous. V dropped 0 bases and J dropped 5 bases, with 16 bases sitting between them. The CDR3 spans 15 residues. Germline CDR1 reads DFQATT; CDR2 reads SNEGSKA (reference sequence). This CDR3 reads CSARDPADVGETQYF. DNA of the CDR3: TGCAGTGCTAGAGATCCGGCGGATGTGGGGGAGACCCAGTACTTC.

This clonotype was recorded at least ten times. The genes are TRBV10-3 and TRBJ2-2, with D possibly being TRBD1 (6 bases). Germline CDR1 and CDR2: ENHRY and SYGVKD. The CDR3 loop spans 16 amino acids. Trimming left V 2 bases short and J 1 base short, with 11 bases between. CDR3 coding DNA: TGTGCCATCAGTGAGGCAGGGGCACAGAACACCGGGGAGCTGTTTTTT. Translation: CAISEAGAQNTGELFF.

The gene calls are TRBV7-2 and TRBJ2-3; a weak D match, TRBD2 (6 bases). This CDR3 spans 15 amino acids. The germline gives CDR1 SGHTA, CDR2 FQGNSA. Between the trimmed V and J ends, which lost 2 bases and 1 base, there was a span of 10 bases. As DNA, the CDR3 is TGTGCCAGCAGCTTACTAGCGCGGGGCACAGATACGCAGTATTTT. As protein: CASSLLARGTDTQYF.

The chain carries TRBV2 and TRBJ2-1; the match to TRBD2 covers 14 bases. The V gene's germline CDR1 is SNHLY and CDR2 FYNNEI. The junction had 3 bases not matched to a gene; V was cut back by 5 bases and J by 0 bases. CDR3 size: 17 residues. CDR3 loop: CASSYGTSGSSYNEQFF. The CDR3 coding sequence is TGTGCCAGCAGTTATGGGACTAGCGGGAGCTCCTACAATGAGCAGTTCTTC.

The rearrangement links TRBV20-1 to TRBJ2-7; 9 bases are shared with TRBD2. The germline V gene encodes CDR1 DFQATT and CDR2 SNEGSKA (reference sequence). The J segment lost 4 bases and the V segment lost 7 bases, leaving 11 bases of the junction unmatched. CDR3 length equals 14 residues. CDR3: CSGISGGPSYEQYF. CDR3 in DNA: TGCAGTGGGATTAGCGGGGGTCCCTCGTACGAGCAGTACTTC.

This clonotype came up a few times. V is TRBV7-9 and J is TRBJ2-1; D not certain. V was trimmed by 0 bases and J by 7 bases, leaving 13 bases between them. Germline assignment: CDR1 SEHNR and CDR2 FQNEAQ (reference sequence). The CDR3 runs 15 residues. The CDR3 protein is CASSLANSRPNEQFF. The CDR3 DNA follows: TGTGCCAGCAGCTTAGCGAACTCCCGGCCGAATGAGCAGTTCTTC.

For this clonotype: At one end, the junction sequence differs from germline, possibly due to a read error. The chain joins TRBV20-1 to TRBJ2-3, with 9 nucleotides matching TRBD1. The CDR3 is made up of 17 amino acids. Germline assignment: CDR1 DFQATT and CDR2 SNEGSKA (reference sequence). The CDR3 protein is CCAKRDVRDRAADTQYF. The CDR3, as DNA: TGCTGTGCTAAGCGAGACGTCCGGGACAGGGCTGCAGATACGCAGTATTTT.

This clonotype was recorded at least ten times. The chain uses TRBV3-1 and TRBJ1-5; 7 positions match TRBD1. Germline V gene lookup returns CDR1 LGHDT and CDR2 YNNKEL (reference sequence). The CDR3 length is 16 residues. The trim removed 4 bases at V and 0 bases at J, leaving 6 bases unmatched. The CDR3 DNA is TGTGCCAGCAGCCCCTCGACAGGGATTAGCAATCAGCCCCAGCATTTT. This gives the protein CASSPSTGISNQPQHF.

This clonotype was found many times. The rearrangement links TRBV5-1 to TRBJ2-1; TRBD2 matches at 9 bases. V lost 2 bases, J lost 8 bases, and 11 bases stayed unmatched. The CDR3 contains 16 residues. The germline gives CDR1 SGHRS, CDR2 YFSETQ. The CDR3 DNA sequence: TGCGCCAGCAGCTTCCCGGCGGGACTAGCCTTAGATGAGCAGTTCTTC. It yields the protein CASSFPAGLALDEQFF. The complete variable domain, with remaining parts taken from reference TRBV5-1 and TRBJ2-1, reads KAGVTQTPRYLIKTRGQQVTLSCSPISGHRSVSWYQQTPGQGLQFLFEYFSETQRNKGNFPGRFSGRQFSNSRSEMNVSTLELGDSALYLCASSFPAGLALDEQFFGPGTRLTVL.

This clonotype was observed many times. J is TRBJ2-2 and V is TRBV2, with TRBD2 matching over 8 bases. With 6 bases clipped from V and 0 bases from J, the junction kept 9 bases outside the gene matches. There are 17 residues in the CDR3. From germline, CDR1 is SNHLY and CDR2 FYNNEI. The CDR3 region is CASRRTGTSANTGELFF. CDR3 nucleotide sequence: TGTGCCAGCAGGAGAACCGGGACTAGTGCGAACACCGGGGAGCTGTTTTTT.

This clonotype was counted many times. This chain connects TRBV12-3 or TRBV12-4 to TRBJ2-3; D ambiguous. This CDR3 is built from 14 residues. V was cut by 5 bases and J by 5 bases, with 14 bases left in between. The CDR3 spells CASSVLASKDTQYF. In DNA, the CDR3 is TGTGCCAGCAGTGTTTTGGCTTCGAAAGATACGCAGTATTTT.

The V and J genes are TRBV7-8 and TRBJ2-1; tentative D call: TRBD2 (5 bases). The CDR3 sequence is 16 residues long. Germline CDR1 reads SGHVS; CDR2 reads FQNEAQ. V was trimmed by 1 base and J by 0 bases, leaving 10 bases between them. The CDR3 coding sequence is TGTGCCAGCAGCTTAGATGAGCGGACCTCCTACAATGAGCAGTTCTTC. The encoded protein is CASSLDERTSYNEQFF.

The CDR3 reads CASSPAGSTEAFF. As DNA, the CDR3 is TGTGCCAGCTCACCGGCGGGTAGCACTGAAGCTTTCTTT. The V gene is TRBV18, the J gene TRBJ1-1; D is uncertain. Per germline, CDR1 KGHSH and CDR2 LQKENI. The CDR3 totals 13 residues. Trimming pared 3 bases from V and 4 bases from J, leaving 9 bases between.

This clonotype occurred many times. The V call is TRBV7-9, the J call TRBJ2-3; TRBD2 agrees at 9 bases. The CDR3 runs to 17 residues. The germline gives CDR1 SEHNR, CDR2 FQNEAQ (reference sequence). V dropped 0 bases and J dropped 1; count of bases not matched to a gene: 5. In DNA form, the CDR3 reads TGTGCCAGCAGCTTAGCGCTCGTAGCGGGAGGCACAGATACGCAGTATTTT. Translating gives CASSLALVAGGTDTQYF.

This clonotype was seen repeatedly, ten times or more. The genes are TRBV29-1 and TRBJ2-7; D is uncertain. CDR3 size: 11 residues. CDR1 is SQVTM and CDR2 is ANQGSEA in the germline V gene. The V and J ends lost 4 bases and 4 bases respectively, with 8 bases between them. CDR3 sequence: CSVVWAYEQYF. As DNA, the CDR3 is TGCAGCGTTGTGTGGGCGTACGAGCAGTACTTC.

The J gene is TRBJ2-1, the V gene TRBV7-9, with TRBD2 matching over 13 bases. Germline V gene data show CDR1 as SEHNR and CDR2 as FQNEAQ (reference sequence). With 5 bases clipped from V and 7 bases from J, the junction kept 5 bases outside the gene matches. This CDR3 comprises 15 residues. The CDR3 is CASSGTSGRVNEQFF. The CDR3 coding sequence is TGTGCCAGCAGCGGAACTAGCGGGAGGGTTAATGAGCAGTTCTTC.

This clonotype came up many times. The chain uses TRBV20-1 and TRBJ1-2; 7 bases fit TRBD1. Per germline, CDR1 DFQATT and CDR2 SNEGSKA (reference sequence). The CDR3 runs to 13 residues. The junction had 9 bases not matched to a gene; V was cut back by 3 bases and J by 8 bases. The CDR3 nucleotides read TGCAGTGCTAGGGGGGGACAGCTCAGAGGCTACACCTTC. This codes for CSARGGQLRGYTF.

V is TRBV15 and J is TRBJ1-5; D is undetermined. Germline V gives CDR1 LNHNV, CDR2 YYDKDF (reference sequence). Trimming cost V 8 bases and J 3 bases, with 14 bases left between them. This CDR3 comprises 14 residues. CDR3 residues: CATGLLGVNQPQHF. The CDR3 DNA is TGTGCCACCGGCCTTTTGGGAGTCAATCAGCCCCAGCATTTT.

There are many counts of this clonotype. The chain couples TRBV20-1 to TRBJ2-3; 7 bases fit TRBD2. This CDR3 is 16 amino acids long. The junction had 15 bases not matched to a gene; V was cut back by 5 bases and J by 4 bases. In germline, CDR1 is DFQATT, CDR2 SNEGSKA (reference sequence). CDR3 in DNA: TGCAGTGCTGGAGGAGGCGGGAGTATCGGGGCAGATACGCAGTATTTT. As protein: CSAGGGGSIGADTQYF.

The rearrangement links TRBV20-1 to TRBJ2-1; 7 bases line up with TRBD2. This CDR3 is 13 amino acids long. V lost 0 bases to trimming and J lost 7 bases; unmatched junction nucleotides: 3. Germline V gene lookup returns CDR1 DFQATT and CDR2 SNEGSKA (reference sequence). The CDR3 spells CSARDWGLNEQFF. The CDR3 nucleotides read TGCAGTGCTAGAGATTGGGGACTAAATGAGCAGTTCTTC.

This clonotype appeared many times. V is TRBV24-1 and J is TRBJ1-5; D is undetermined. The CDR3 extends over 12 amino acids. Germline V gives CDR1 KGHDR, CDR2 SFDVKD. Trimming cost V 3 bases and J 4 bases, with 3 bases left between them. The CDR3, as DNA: TGTGCCACCAGTGATGGGAATCAGCCCCAGCATTTT. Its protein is CATSDGNQPQHF.